This is a list of T cell receptor beta chains from one sample in a study of blood T cell repertoires in COVID-19. Produced via immunoSEQ multiplex PCR; TCRdb's table is partial and in-frame only. Of roughly 220,000 clones in the sample, around 84% are singletons; the top ten hold approximately 20%. Sequencing was done on a sample of peripheral blood. The receptors shown here come from a man in his thirties or forties with active or convalescent COVID-19. The CDR3 runs from the conserved cysteine through the conserved F or W. A D gene is named only where the DNA matches it firmly. Clone sizes are given selectively: once, few, many, or a class where the clone is expanded.

V	size	D	J	CDR3	DNA
TRBV10-3	.	TRBD2	TRBJ2-1	CAISESTSGYNEQFF	TGTGCCATCAGTGAGTCTACTAGCGGGTACAATGAGCAGTTCTTC
TRBV19	.	TRBD2	TRBJ2-1	CASSIAGGHNEQFF	TGTGCCAGTAGTATAGCGGGGGGGCACAATGAGCAGTTCTTC
TRBV7-7	.	.	TRBJ2-2	CASSKSQGNTGELFF	TGTGCTAGTTCAAAATCCCAGGGGAACACCGGGGAGCTGTTTTTT
TRBV2	.	TRBD1	TRBJ1-2	CASSEAAGGYGYTF	TGTGCCAGCAGTGAAGCGGCAGGGGGCTATGGCTACACCTTC
TRBV19	.	.	TRBJ2-1	CASSIWGSAGGEQFF	TGTGCCAGTAGTATATGGGGTAGCGCAGGGGGGGAGCAGTTCTTC
TRBV7-2	.	TRBD1	TRBJ1-6	CASSFGDRVNSPLHF	TGTGCCAGCAGCTTCGGGGACAGGGTTAATTCACCCCTCCACTTT
TRBV18	.	.	TRBJ2-1	CASSPPLGSNEQFF	TGTGCCAGCTCACCACCGTTGGGCTCAAATGAGCAGTTCTTC
TRBV6-5	once	.	TRBJ2-7	CASSSPRGAREQYF	TGTGCCAGCAGTTCCCCCCGGGGGGCGAGGGAGCAGTACTTC
TRBV7-2	few	.	TRBJ1-2	CASSPEGVGGYTF	TGTGCCAGCAGCCCCGAAGGGGTGGGTGGCTACACCTTC
TRBV28	.	TRBD2	TRBJ2-1	CASSLTSGVPFF	TGTGCCAGCAGTCTAACTAGCGGGGTACCGTTCTTC
TRBV18	.	.	TRBJ2-7	CASSPLTYEQYF	TGTGCCAGCTCACCACTCACCTACGAGCAGTACTTC
TRBV5-1	.	.	TRBJ2-6	CASSLLSSGANVLTF	TGCGCCAGCAGCCTCCTCTCCTCTGGGGCCAACGTCCTGACTTTC
TRBV7-2	.	TRBD2	TRBJ2-6	CASTPLRPGTITGANVLTF	TGTGCCAGCACCCCCCTCCGTCCCGGGACTATAACTGGGGCCAACGTCCTGACTTTC
TRBV15	.	.	TRBJ1-6	CATSRDGGQNGSPLHF	TGTGCCACCAGCAGAGATGGAGGGCAGAACGGTTCACCCCTCCACTTT